The following is a T cell receptor beta chain sequence with its context. The sample originates from a study of cytomegalovirus exposure and HLA in healthy donors. PCR involved 60 Vbeta and 13 Jbeta primers. Per the authors' pipeline: Unique TCR beta chains totaled about 78 million in a later count, with 8.5 million to 12 million of them shared. Some clones are missing from TCRdb's copy, which holds only in-frame ones; the method was immunoSEQ multiplex PCR. V and J calls plus clone size are reproduced from that table; the DNA served to infer D and trimming. Among some 150,000 clones, 77% were seen once, and the ten largest hold around 3.4%. This receptor was taken from a young man in good health and CMV-seropositive. The specimen sequenced was PBMCs.

CDR3 residues: CASSRQRGTEAFF. The CDR3 nucleotides are TGTGCCAGCAGCCGACAGAGAGGTACTGAAGCTTTCTTT. The genes are TRBV5-6 and TRBJ1-1; possible D gene TRBD1, 5 bases. This CDR3 comprises 13 residues. Germline lookup yields CDR1 SGHDT and CDR2 YYEEEE. Trimming took off 4 bases at V and 5 bases at J, with 12 bases between the two ends.